This TCR beta chain was captured in a study of cytomegalovirus exposure and HLA in healthy donors. 60 Vbeta and 13 Jbeta primers were used in PCR. Using immunoSEQ multiplex PCR, the repertoire was profiled, and TCRdb retains in-frame clones only, with some absent. The data contain some 120,000 clones, 9.5% of them singletons. General study points: DRB1 had the most TCR associations and HLA-C the fewest, a later analysis found, with rates varying by HLA locus. Later analysis indicated greater clonal expansion among HLA-associated TCR beta chains than among equally common other chains. Rarity marked most TCR sequences, yet some public TCRs occurred in many donors.

On this clone itself: What it recognizes is unknown.

The germline V and J ends were trimmed by 4 bases and 7 bases, with 10 bases remaining between them. This CDR3 is 12 amino acids long. Germline values: CDR1 MNHNS, CDR2 SASEGT. The TCR originated in a man younger than 45 in good health and CMV-seronegative. Sequencing was performed on PBMCs. The J gene is TRBJ1-1, the V gene TRBV6-1; no firm D call. The CDR3 protein is CASSATRVEAFF. The CDR3 DNA sequence: TGTGCCAGCAGTGCAACTAGGGTTGAAGCTTTCTTT.